Listed here are 10 T cell receptor beta chains from one sample, sequenced in a study of blood T cell repertoires in COVID-19 (dated by TCRdb to the early 2020s). Receptors were amplified or captured by the immunoSEQ multiplex PCR assay. This immuneACCESS table, as held by TCRdb, lists in-frame sequences with V and J called but not all clones. Of the missing ones, under half trace to an unresolved V gene in checked studies; the others have no known cause. This sample gives 340,000 or so clones in total; 80% to 90% of them show up just once. In total, the top ten clones hold around 4.5% of the sample. The sample comprised PBMCs or T cells enriched from blood (not recorded which). Receptor source: a woman between 40 and 50 years old with acute COVID-19.

This chain joins TRBV25-1 and TRBJ1-1; unclear D gene. V lost 2 bases, J lost 0 bases, and 7 bases lay in between. Germline CDR1 is MGHDK and CDR2 is SYGVNS. The CDR3 runs 14 residues. This chain's CDR3 is CASSEGRMNTEAFF. CDR3 in DNA: TGTGCCAGCAGTGAAGGTAGAATGAACACTGAAGCTTTCTTT.

This clone was recorded a few times. This sample includes further DNA sequences coding for the same CDR3. This chain connects TRBV5-1 to TRBJ1-1; D remains unclear. CDR3 length: 14 residues. Trimming took 0 bases from V and 1 from J, leaving 7 bases between them. Germline-derived CDR1 and CDR2 are SGHRS and YFSETQ. The CDR3 loop reads CASSLGGPNTEAFF. CDR3 bases: TGCGCCAGCAGCTTGGGAGGGCCGAACACTGAAGCTTTCTTT.

In its sample, this clone was seen once. The V call is TRBV13, the J call TRBJ2-5; D perhaps matches TRBD2 (5 bases). The germline V gene has CDR1 PRHDT and CDR2 FYEKMQ (reference sequence). Trimming removed 2 bases at V and 5 bases at J, with 12 bases between. CDR3 length: 14 residues. CDR3 sequence: CASSLKRDYETQYF. The CDR3 coding sequence is TGTGCCAGCAGCTTAAAGCGAGACTATGAGACCCAGTACTTC.

CDR3 region: CASSPPGSESEKLFF. The DNA for the CDR3 is TGTGCCAGCTCACCACCGGGCTCCGAGAGTGAAAAACTGTTTTTT. This rearrangement joins TRBV18 to TRBJ1-4; D remains ambiguous. The CDR3 is made up of 15 amino acids. Germline V gives CDR1 KGHSH, CDR2 LQKENI. V lost 0 bases and J lost 7, with 12 bases in between.

The rearrangement uses TRBV20-1 and TRBJ1-1, with D hard to call. Germline V gives CDR1 DFQATT, CDR2 SNEGSKA (reference sequence). The CDR3 is 13 amino acids. Trimming pared 3 bases from V and 4 bases from J, leaving 12 bases between. The CDR3 protein is CSASQGGSTEAFF. CDR3 in DNA: TGCAGTGCTAGTCAAGGAGGGTCCACTGAAGCTTTCTTT.

This clone was counted a few times. CDR3 in amino acids: CASTEELQDGHNEQFF. CDR3 DNA: TGTGCCAGCACTGAAGAATTGCAAGATGGGCACAATGAGCAGTTCTTC. The J gene is TRBJ2-1, the V gene TRBV21-1; the table's D call TRBD1 went unverified against the DNA. TRBV21-1 is a pseudogene segment. CDR3 length equals 16 residues.

The chain combines TRBV2 with TRBJ1-2; TRBD1 agrees at 7 bases. Looked up from germline, CDR1 is SNHLY and CDR2 is FYNNEI. With 2 bases clipped from V and 1 base from J, the junction kept 13 bases outside the gene matches. The CDR3 spans 18 residues. In DNA, the CDR3 is TGTGCCAGCAGTGAACGGGGGGGACAGACTAAACTTAACTATGGCTACACCTTC. Protein: CASSERGGQTKLNYGYTF.

This clone was seen only once. The chain is built from TRBV6-2 or TRBV6-3 and TRBJ2-7; 8 bases map to TRBD1. The J segment lost 7 bases and the V segment lost 5 bases, leaving 13 bases of the junction unmatched. There are 15 residues in the CDR3. Germline CDR1 is MNHEY and CDR2 is SVGEGT. CDR3 sequence: CASSKNPGQALEQYF. The DNA of the CDR3 is TGTGCCAGCAGTAAAAACCCGGGACAGGCTCTAGAGCAGTACTTC.

This clone was seen a single time. The chain links TRBV5-6 to TRBJ1-5; D perhaps matches TRBD1 (5 bases). From germline, CDR1 is SGHDT and CDR2 YYEEEE. The CDR3 length is 16 residues. V shed 0 bases and J shed 1 base, with 11 bases lying between them. The CDR3 nucleotides are TGTGCCAGCAGCTTGGGGCAGGGCCTAAGCAATCAGCCCCAGCATTTT. Its protein is CASSLGQGLSNQPQHF. Full variable domain (missing parts from reference TRBV5-6 and TRBJ1-5): DAGVTQSPTHLIKTRGQQVTLRCSPKSGHDTVSWYQQALGQGPQFIFQYYEEEERQRGNFPDRFSGHQFPNYSSELNVNALLLGDSALYLCASSLGQGLSNQPQHFGDGTRLSIL.

The V and J genes are TRBV3-1 (or the pseudogene TRBV3-2) and TRBJ1-5; D unresolved. Deletions cut 1 base from V and 6 bases from J, with 10 bases between. This CDR3 comprises 14 residues. In germline, CDR1 is LGHDT, CDR2 YNNKEL (reference sequence). The chain's CDR3 is CASSQGNSPQPQHF. In nucleotides, the CDR3 is TGTGCCAGCAGCCAAGGGAACAGTCCTCAGCCCCAGCATTTT.